What follows is one T cell receptor beta chain and its context. These data are taken from a study of blood T cell repertoires in COVID-19. About the research overall: Specimens from acute and convalescent COVID-19 originated in the United States, Italy and Spain. The cDNA or gDNA used as material had been derived from T cells, B-cell-depleted T cells, or PBMCs.

Profiling relied on immunoSEQ multiplex PCR, and the TCRdb table lists in-frame clones only, not all of them. The data hold around 250,000 clones, with around 90% observed a single time. The CDR3 consists of 13 residues. In germline, CDR1 is LNHDA, CDR2 SQIVND (reference sequence). This clonotype was obtained from a human donor in a cohort sampled during active COVID-19. The gene calls are TRBV19 and TRBJ2-7; D possibly corresponds to TRBD2 (6 bases). The sequenced material came from peripheral blood. CDR3 bases: TGTGCTTTCCTTGGGGAGGCGATCTACGAGCAGTACTTC. Protein sequence: CAFLGEAIYEQYF. The whole variable domain, remainder taken from reference TRBV19 and TRBJ2-7, is DGGITQSPKYLFRKEGQNVTLSCEQNLNHDAMYWYRQDPGQGLRLIYYSQIVNDFQKGDIAEGYSVSREKKESFPLTVTSAQKNPTAFYLCAFLGEAIYEQYFGPGTRLTVT.